These T cell receptor beta chains were read from a single sample in a study of cytomegalovirus exposure and HLA in healthy donors. The data were produced by immunoSEQ multiplex PCR, yet TCRdb's version contains in-frame clones alone and is incomplete. In the table there are about 190,000 clones, around four fifths of which are singletons. Sequenced sample: PBMCs. Receptor source: a woman aged 35 to 49 in good health and CMV-seronegative. The CDR3 runs from the conserved cysteine through the conserved F or W. Each record gives: J gene, D gene, clone size, V gene, CDR3 protein, CDR3 DNA. A D gene is named only where the DNA matches it firmly. Clone size is stated in some rows and not others, as once, few, many or a class when expanded.

TRBJ2-3,TRBD1,-,TRBV7-2,CASRRDRGFPDTQYF,TGTGCCAGCAGACGGGACAGGGGATTTCCAGATACGCAGTATTTT
TRBJ1-5,-,-,TRBV5-5,CASSLGIVRGPQHF,TGTGCCAGCAGCTTGGGGATTGTTAGAGGGCCCCAGCATTTT
TRBJ2-7,TRBD1,-,TRBV5-6,CASGPGQGAYEQYF,TGTGCCAGCGGTCCGGGACAGGGGGCCTACGAGCAGTACTTC
TRBJ1-2,-,-,TRBV2,CASSSTEGPGYTF,TGTGCCAGCAGTTCCACGGAGGGCCCTGGCTACACCTTC
TRBJ1-2,-,once,TRBV19,CASIFSQGYGYTF,TGTGCCAGTATTTTCAGTCAGGGATATGGCTACACCTTC
TRBJ2-3,-,-,TRBV5-1,CASSLLASTDTQYF,TGCGCCAGCAGCTTGTTAGCGAGCACAGATACGCAGTATTTT
TRBJ1-4,-,-,TRBV12-5,CASGLVVREGKLFF,TGTGCTAGTGGTTTGGTAGTCCGGGAGGGGAAACTGTTTTTT
TRBJ1-1,TRBD1,-,TRBV11-3,CASSRRQGALAEAFF,TGTGCCAGCAGCAGAAGACAGGGAGCTCTGGCTGAAGCTTTCTTT
TRBJ2-2,TRBD1,-,TRBV5-1,CASSPDRGGGTGELFF,TGCGCCAGCAGCCCGGACAGGGGAGGCGGCACCGGGGAGCTGTTTTTT
TRBJ2-1,-,-,TRBV5-1,CASSLGLANEQFF,TGCGCCAGCAGCTTGGGTCTAGCCAATGAGCAGTTCTTC
TRBJ2-2,-,-,TRBV18,CASSPAEVGELFF,TGTGCCAGCTCACCCGCGGAGGTTGGGGAGCTGTTTTTT
TRBJ1-1,TRBD1,-,TRBV19,CASSTPPGGGGTEAFF,TGTGCCAGTAGCACACCTCCAGGGGGAGGAGGGACTGAAGCTTTCTTT
TRBJ2-3,-,-,TRBV18,CASSPQSPGGTDTQYF,TGTGCCAGCTCACCACAGTCCCCGGGGGGCACAGATACGCAGTATTTT
TRBJ2-1,TRBD2,-,TRBV9,CASSGSGRMTEQFF,TGTGCCAGCAGCGGGAGCGGGAGGATGACTGAGCAGTTCTTC
TRBJ2-2,TRBD1,-,TRBV29-1,CSAGTGVPGELFF,TGCAGCGCTGGGACAGGGGTCCCCGGGGAGCTGTTTTTT
TRBJ2-3,-,-,TRBV4-2,CASSQDYSRISDTQYF,TGTGCCAGCAGCCAAGATTATTCGAGGATCTCAGATACGCAGTATTTT
TRBJ1-5,TRBD1,-,TRBV6-1,CASSRQGATNQPQHF,TGTGCCAGCAGTCGACAGGGGGCCACCAATCAGCCCCAGCATTTT
TRBJ2-1,-,-,TRBV4-3,CASSQDWREGDYNEQFF,TGCGCCAGCAGCCAAGATTGGAGGGAAGGGGACTACAATGAGCAGTTCTTC
TRBJ1-6,-,-,TRBV6-1,CASVDSVYNSPLHF,TGTGCCAGCGTCGACAGCGTCTATAATTCACCCCTCCACTTT
TRBJ2-7,-,few,TRBV5-1,CASSLRGSYEQYF,TGCGCCAGCAGCTTGCGGGGGAGCTACGAGCAGTACTTC
TRBJ1-3,-,few,TRBV27,CASRFRTGNTIYF,TGTGCCAGCAGATTTAGAACGGGAAACACCATATATTTT
TRBJ2-3,TRBD2,-,TRBV7-2,CASSRTSRDTQYF,TGTGCCAGCAGCAGGACTAGCAGAGATACGCAGTATTTT
TRBJ1-3,TRBD1,few,TRBV19,CASSFWTGSSGNTIYF,TGTGCCAGTAGTTTCTGGACAGGAAGCTCTGGAAACACCATATATTTT
TRBJ1-1,-,-,TRBV5-1,CASTRVLNTEAFF,TGCGCCAGCACCCGGGTTCTGAACACTGAAGCTTTCTTT
TRBJ1-1,TRBD1,once,TRBV5-4,CASRSVAGGWARTEAFF,TGTGCCAGCAGGTCTGTAGCAGGGGGGTGGGCGAGGACTGAAGCTTTCTTT
TRBJ2-3,-,few,TRBV6-1,CASSPLVFTDTQYF,TGTGCCAGCAGTCCCTTAGTATTCACAGATACGCAGTATTTT